A single T cell receptor (beta chain) is shown here with its context. The antigen is unknown. The source of the sample is a study of Graves' ophthalmopathy and Graves' hyperthyroidism. Germline V lookup: CDR1 MDHEN, CDR2 SYDVKM. This CDR3 has 14 residues. The trim removed 6 bases at V and 3 bases at J, leaving 6 bases unmatched. Study findings and constraints: A majority of expanded thyroid clonotypes exceeding 0.001 frequency were likewise present in blood.

RNA transcripts served as template for amplifying TCR beta CDR3 sequences. HTBI-primed first-round RT-PCR preceded second-round multiplex PCR. One entry per CDR3 protein, called by TCRdb with MiXCR from the multiplex PCR reads. The data show about 200,000 distinct CDR3 sequences, with approximately 29% seen just once and about 9.1% held by the top ten. The TCR originated in a man aged 50-60 years with Graves' ophthalmopathy. V is TRBV28 and J is TRBJ1-1; 8 bases fit TRBD1. The material sequenced was peripheral blood. The CDR3 reads CASRVRGRDTEAFF. In nucleotides, the CDR3 is TGTGCCAGCAGAGTCAGGGGGCGCGACACTGAAGCTTTCTTT. Full variable domain (rest looked up from reference TRBV28 and TRBJ1-1): DVKVTQSSRYLVKRTGEKVFLECVQDMDHENMFWYRQDPGLGLRLIYFSYDVKMKEKGDIPEGYSVSREKKERFSLILESASTNQTSMYLCASRVRGRDTEAFFGQGTRLTVV.